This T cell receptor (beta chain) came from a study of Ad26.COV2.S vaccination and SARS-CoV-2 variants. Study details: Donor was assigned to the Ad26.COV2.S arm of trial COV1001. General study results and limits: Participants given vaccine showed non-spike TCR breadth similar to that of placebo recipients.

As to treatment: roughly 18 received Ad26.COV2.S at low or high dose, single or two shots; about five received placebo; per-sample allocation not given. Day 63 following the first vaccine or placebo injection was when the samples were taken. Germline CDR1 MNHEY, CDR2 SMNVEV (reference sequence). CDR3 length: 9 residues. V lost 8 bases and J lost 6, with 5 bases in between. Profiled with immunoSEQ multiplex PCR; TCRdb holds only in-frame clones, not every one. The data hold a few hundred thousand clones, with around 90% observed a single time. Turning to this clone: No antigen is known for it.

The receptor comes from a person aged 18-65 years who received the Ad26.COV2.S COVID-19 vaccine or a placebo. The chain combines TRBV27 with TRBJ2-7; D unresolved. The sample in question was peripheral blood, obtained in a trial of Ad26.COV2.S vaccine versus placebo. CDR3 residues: CASGPEQYF. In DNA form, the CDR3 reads TGTGCCAGCGGGCCCGAGCAGTACTTC.